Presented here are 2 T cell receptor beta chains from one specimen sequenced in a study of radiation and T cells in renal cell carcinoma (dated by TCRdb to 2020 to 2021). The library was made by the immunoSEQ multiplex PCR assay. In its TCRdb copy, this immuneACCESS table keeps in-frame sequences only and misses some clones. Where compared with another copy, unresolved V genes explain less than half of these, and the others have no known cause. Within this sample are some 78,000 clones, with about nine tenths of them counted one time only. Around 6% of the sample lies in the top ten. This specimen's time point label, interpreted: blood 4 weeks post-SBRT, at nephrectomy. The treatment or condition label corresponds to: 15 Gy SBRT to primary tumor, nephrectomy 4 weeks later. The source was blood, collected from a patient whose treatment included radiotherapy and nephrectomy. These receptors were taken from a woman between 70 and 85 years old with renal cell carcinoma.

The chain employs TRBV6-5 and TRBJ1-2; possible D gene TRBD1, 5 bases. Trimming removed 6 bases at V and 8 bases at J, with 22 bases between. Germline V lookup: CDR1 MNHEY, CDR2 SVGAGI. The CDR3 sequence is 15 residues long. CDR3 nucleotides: TGTGCCAGCAGCTCCACAACCCTCGTGGGGCAGGGCTACACCTTC. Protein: CASSSTTLVGQGYTF.

Written as DNA, the CDR3 is TGTGCCAGTAGTCGTAGCTACAATGAGCAGTTCTTC. Its protein product is CASSRSYNEQFF. The chain carries TRBV19 and TRBJ2-1; D remains unclear. The V and J ends lost 5 bases and 3 bases respectively, with 5 bases between them. CDR1 is LNHDA and CDR2 is SQIVND in the germline V gene (reference sequence). The CDR3 runs 12 residues.